This T cell receptor (beta chain) was identified in a study of metastatic and nonmetastatic thyroid tumors. Whole-study context: Blood and tumor or nodule tissue repertoires from malignant and benign thyroid patients were compared.

This clone was detected many times. All patients reached thyroid surgery having received no treatment beforehand. Per the original methods: It was from CDR3 differences across clinicopathological groups that a distant-metastasis classifier for papillary thyroid cancer was built. MiXCR was used by TCRdb to re-call the PCR reads. What appears here as the V and J calls and clone size reflects TCRdb's work, not the paper's. Among some 40,000 clones listed, approximately 15% were seen once. Sequencing was done on a sample of blood. The TCR was taken from a female donor with papillary thyroid cancer or a benign thyroid nodule (not recorded which). Some clones in this sample may be carry-over from other donors' samples.

The CDR3 loop reads CASSSSNGELFF. The CDR3 DNA follows: TGCGCCAGCAGCTCCTCAAACGGGGAGCTGTTTTTT. This chain uses TRBV5-1 with TRBJ2-2; D remains unclear. Germline V gives CDR1 SGHRS, CDR2 YFSETQ. The CDR3 is 12 residues long. V was cut by 3 bases and J by 7 bases, with 7 bases left in between. Full variable domain (remainder filled in from reference TRBV5-1 and TRBJ2-2): KAGVTQTPRYLIKTRGQQVTLSCSPISGHRSVSWYQQTPGQGLQFLFEYFSETQRNKGNFPGRFSGRQFSNSRSEMNVSTLELGDSALYLCASSSSNGELFFGEGSRLTVL.